The present T cell receptor (beta chain) was sequenced within a study of blood T cells in healthy people across ages. The germline V gene encodes CDR1 MDHEN and CDR2 SYDVKM. The J segment lost 6 bases and the V segment lost 6 bases, leaving 17 bases of the junction unmatched. The CDR3 spans 18 residues. This clonotype showed up just a few times. A sample-barcoded 5' primer and a J-beta primer mix were used in a second PCR of about 6 to 11 cycles. TCRdb re-called the 5' RACE reads through MiXCR, storing one row per CDR3 protein. This table holds 1.6 million or so distinct CDR3 sequences, about 31% found once.

The sequence derives from a woman aged 25 to 39 in good health. Sequenced input: blood. This chain links TRBV28 with TRBJ2-6, with 7 bases that match TRBD2. This chain's CDR3 is CASSHLGGRTFEANVLTF. CDR3 nucleotides: TGTGCCAGCAGCCATCTCGGGGGGAGGACCTTTGAGGCCAACGTCCTGACTTTC.